The rows below give T cell receptor beta chains drawn from one sample of a study of T-cell memory formation after mild COVID-19. TCRdb independently ran MiXCR on the 5' RACE reads; one entry per CDR3 protein. The sample has some 120,000 distinct CDR3 sequences; roughly 6% are singletons. The source material was PBMCs or a T cell subset sorted from them (not recorded which). The receptors shown here come from an adult woman who had mild COVID-19 (a few samples of this study predate the infection). Cell type and time point are not known. Both conserved end residues are part of each CDR3. Expanded clones get a size class; other rows say once, few or many, or leave the size out.

v_call: TRBV12-3/TRBV12-4; j_call: TRBJ1-2; cdr3_length: 14; clone_size: few; cdr3_aa: CASSPGTGLDGYTF
v_call: TRBV12-3/TRBV12-4; j_call: TRBJ2-2; cdr3_length: 13; clone_size: .; cdr3_aa: CASSRGDTGELFF
v_call: TRBV7-7; j_call: TRBJ2-5; cdr3_length: 16; clone_size: .; cdr3_aa: CASSLEVQGAGETQYF
v_call: TRBV20-1; j_call: TRBJ1-2; cdr3_length: 13; clone_size: .; cdr3_aa: CSARQGGHYGYTF
v_call: TRBV2; j_call: TRBJ2-1; cdr3_length: 15; clone_size: many; cdr3_aa: CASSEGGPEIYEQFF
v_call: TRBV27; j_call: TRBJ2-7; cdr3_length: 17; clone_size: .; cdr3_aa: CASSFLSSGQLRYEQYF
v_call: TRBV7-9; j_call: TRBJ2-7; cdr3_length: 14; clone_size: few; cdr3_aa: CASSLWEGRYEQYF
v_call: TRBV5-1; j_call: TRBJ2-1; cdr3_length: 15; clone_size: many; cdr3_aa: CASVRVGGAADEQFF
v_call: TRBV2; j_call: TRBJ2-7; cdr3_length: 14; clone_size: many; cdr3_aa: CASSSGTAKHEQYF
v_call: TRBV12-3/TRBV12-4; j_call: TRBJ2-7; cdr3_length: 14; clone_size: few; cdr3_aa: CASSYRDFSYEQYF
v_call: TRBV4-2; j_call: TRBJ1-2; cdr3_length: 14; clone_size: many; cdr3_aa: CASSQGDRQAGYTF
v_call: TRBV7-8; j_call: TRBJ2-7; cdr3_length: 17; clone_size: many; cdr3_aa: CASSSPVGAGLPYEQYF
v_call: TRBV12-3/TRBV12-4; j_call: TRBJ2-1; cdr3_length: 15; clone_size: .; cdr3_aa: CASSRREGRNNEQFF
v_call: TRBV5-1; j_call: TRBJ1-1; cdr3_length: 14; clone_size: few; cdr3_aa: CASSYNRGNTEAFF
v_call: TRBV7-9; j_call: TRBJ2-6; cdr3_length: 15; clone_size: many; cdr3_aa: CASSLVGAGANVLTF
v_call: TRBV12-3/TRBV12-4; j_call: TRBJ1-2; cdr3_length: 14; clone_size: few; cdr3_aa: CASSFRRAFDGYTF
v_call: TRBV3-1; j_call: TRBJ1-4; cdr3_length: 14; clone_size: few; cdr3_aa: CASSHGGGVEKLFF
v_call: TRBV29-1; j_call: TRBJ2-1; cdr3_length: 10; clone_size: many; cdr3_aa: CSVADREQFF
v_call: TRBV15; j_call: TRBJ2-1; cdr3_length: 16; clone_size: .; cdr3_aa: CATSTSTGLAKPKQFF
v_call: TRBV5-1; j_call: TRBJ2-7; cdr3_length: 14; clone_size: .; cdr3_aa: CASSYSGGNYEQYF
v_call: TRBV12-3/TRBV12-4; j_call: TRBJ1-1; cdr3_length: 15; clone_size: .; cdr3_aa: CASSLAREINTEAFF
v_call: TRBV19; j_call: TRBJ2-4; cdr3_length: 14; clone_size: .; cdr3_aa: CASSFASGWNIQYF
v_call: TRBV6-6; j_call: TRBJ1-5; cdr3_length: 14; clone_size: .; cdr3_aa: CASSKWGNDQPQHF
v_call: TRBV18; j_call: TRBJ1-3; cdr3_length: 15; clone_size: few; cdr3_aa: CASSPVTGTGNTIYF
v_call: TRBV15; j_call: TRBJ1-2; cdr3_length: 16; clone_size: few; cdr3_aa: CATSRDKGTGSYGYTF
v_call: TRBV18; j_call: TRBJ1-2; cdr3_length: 15; clone_size: .; cdr3_aa: CASSPTGGPIYGYTF
v_call: TRBV5-1; j_call: TRBJ1-2; cdr3_length: 11; clone_size: many; cdr3_aa: CASSLRGGYTF
v_call: TRBV7-6; j_call: TRBJ1-2; cdr3_length: 15; clone_size: few; cdr3_aa: CASSLARGQGGGYTF
v_call: TRBV7-9; j_call: TRBJ1-4; cdr3_length: 16; clone_size: .; cdr3_aa: CASSSPPVGDREKLFF
v_call: TRBV5-1; j_call: TRBJ2-5; cdr3_length: 15; clone_size: few; cdr3_aa: CASSSGQGNQETQYF
v_call: TRBV20-1; j_call: TRBJ1-5; cdr3_length: 14; clone_size: .; cdr3_aa: CSARDLGGNQPQHF
v_call: TRBV5-1; j_call: TRBJ2-7; cdr3_length: 10; clone_size: many; cdr3_aa: CASSYYEQYF
v_call: TRBV3-1; j_call: TRBJ2-4; cdr3_length: 20; clone_size: many; cdr3_aa: CASSQDTLWQLQGPKNIQYF
v_call: TRBV11-3; j_call: TRBJ2-7; cdr3_length: 15; clone_size: .; cdr3_aa: CASSLAVTGRYEQYF
v_call: TRBV4-1; j_call: TRBJ2-1; cdr3_length: 15; clone_size: few; cdr3_aa: CASSQVDGSYNEQFF
v_call: TRBV20-1; j_call: TRBJ2-7; cdr3_length: 13; clone_size: many; cdr3_aa: CSASRDSSYEQYF
v_call: TRBV4-3; j_call: TRBJ2-1; cdr3_length: 17; clone_size: .; cdr3_aa: CASSQDVASLSNNEQFF
v_call: TRBV20-1; j_call: TRBJ2-1; cdr3_length: 14; clone_size: .; cdr3_aa: CSARAGGPTGEQFF
v_call: TRBV5-6; j_call: TRBJ2-1; cdr3_length: 15; clone_size: .; cdr3_aa: CASRQPGETYNEQFF
v_call: TRBV7-9; j_call: TRBJ1-1; cdr3_length: 13; clone_size: few; cdr3_aa: CASSTPGGSKAFF
v_call: TRBV2; j_call: TRBJ2-7; cdr3_length: 14; clone_size: few; cdr3_aa: CASSDRTGPRWQYF
v_call: TRBV20-1; j_call: TRBJ1-4; cdr3_length: 15; clone_size: .; cdr3_aa: CSARDAGALGEKLFF
v_call: TRBV20-1; j_call: TRBJ2-5; cdr3_length: 13; clone_size: .; cdr3_aa: CSARVGGKETQYF
v_call: TRBV2; j_call: TRBJ2-7; cdr3_length: 11; clone_size: few; cdr3_aa: CASTPVSEQYF
v_call: TRBV12-3/TRBV12-4; j_call: TRBJ2-2; cdr3_length: 13; clone_size: .; cdr3_aa: CASSSRRSGELFF
v_call: TRBV11-1; j_call: TRBJ2-3; cdr3_length: 19; clone_size: few; cdr3_aa: CASSLVPPGGGKLADTQYF
v_call: TRBV9; j_call: TRBJ1-1; cdr3_length: 14; clone_size: .; cdr3_aa: CASSVGQGNTEAFF
v_call: TRBV30; j_call: TRBJ2-3; cdr3_length: 13; clone_size: many; cdr3_aa: CAWAGSSTDTQYF
v_call: TRBV12-3/TRBV12-4; j_call: TRBJ2-1; cdr3_length: 16; clone_size: few; cdr3_aa: CASSPTLGQGSDEQFF
v_call: TRBV12-3/TRBV12-4; j_call: TRBJ1-4; cdr3_length: 13; clone_size: few; cdr3_aa: CASGRGLGEKLFF